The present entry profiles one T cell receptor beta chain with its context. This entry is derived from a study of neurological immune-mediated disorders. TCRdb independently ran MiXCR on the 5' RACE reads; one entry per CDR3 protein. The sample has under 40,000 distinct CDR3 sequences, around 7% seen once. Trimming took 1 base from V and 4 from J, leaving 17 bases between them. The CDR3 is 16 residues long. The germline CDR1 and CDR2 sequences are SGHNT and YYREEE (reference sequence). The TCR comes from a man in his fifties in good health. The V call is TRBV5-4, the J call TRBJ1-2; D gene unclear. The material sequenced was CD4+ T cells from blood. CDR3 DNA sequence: TGTGCCAGCAGCTTGATGGGCGCCACCTCCTCCTATGGCTACACCTTC. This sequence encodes CASSLMGATSSYGYTF.